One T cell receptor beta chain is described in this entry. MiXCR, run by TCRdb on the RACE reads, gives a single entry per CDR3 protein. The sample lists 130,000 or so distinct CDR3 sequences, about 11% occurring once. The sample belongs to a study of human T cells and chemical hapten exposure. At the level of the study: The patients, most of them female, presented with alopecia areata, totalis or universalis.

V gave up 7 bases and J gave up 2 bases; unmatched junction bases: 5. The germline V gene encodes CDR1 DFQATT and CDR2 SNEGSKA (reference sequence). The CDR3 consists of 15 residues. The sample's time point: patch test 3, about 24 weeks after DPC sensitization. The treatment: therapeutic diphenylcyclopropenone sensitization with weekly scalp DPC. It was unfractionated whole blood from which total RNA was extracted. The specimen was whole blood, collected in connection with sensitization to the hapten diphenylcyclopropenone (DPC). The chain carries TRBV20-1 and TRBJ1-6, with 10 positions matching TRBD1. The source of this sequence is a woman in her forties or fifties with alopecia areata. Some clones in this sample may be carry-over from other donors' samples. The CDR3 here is CSGRQGATYNSPLHF. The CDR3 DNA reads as TGCAGTGGCCGACAGGGGGCAACCTATAATTCACCCCTCCACTTT.